The clone carrying this T cell receptor (beta chain) was picked up a small number of times. Its target is unknown. The data stem from a study of cytomegalovirus exposure and HLA in healthy donors. The PCR had 60 Vbeta and 13 Jbeta primers. Only in-frame clones appear in the TCRdb table, and some are missing; sequencing was by immunoSEQ multiplex PCR. The sample records some 150,000 clones, 87% being singletons. The study's findings and limits: Researchers reported that a few CMV-associated chains were confirmed in vitro as CMV antigen-specific. Most TCR sequences were uncommon, yet certain public TCRs appeared in many donors.

The length of the CDR3 is 15 residues. V lost 1 base and J lost 5, with 14 bases in between. Germline CDR1 reads MGHRA; CDR2 reads YSYEKL. Sequencing was carried out using PBMCs. The clonotype was recovered from a woman between 25 and 40 years old in good health and CMV-seronegative. J is TRBJ1-1 and V is TRBV4-1; possible D gene TRBD1, 5 bases. CDR3 amino acids: CASSQVVGGGTEAFF. The CDR3, as DNA: TGCGCCAGCAGCCAAGTCGTGGGGGGAGGGACTGAAGCTTTCTTT.